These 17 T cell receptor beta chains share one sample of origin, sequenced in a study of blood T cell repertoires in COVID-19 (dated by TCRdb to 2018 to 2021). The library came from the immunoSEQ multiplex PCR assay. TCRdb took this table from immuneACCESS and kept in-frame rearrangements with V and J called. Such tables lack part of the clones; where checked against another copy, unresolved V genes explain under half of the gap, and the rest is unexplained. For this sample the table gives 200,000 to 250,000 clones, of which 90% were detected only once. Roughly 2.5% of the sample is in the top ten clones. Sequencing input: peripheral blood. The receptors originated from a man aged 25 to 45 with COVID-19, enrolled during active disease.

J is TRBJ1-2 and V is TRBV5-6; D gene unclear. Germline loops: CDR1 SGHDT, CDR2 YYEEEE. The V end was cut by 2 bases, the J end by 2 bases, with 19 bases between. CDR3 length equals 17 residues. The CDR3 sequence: CASSFLSGDSVNYGYTF. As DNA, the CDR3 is TGTGCCAGCAGCTTTTTATCCGGAGACTCAGTAAACTATGGCTACACCTTC.

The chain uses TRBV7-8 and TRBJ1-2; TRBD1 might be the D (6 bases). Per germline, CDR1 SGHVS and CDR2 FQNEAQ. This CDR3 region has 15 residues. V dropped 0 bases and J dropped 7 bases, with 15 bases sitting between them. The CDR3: CASSLAQDRWVGYTF. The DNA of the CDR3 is TGTGCCAGCAGCTTAGCTCAGGACAGATGGGTTGGCTACACCTTC.

This CDR3 reads CASSLQPQGVWTEAFF. The DNA for the CDR3 is TGTGCCAGCAGCCTCCAGCCGCAGGGGGTTTGGACTGAAGCTTTCTTT. The gene calls are TRBV9 and TRBJ1-1; TRBD1 matches at 7 bases. V lost 4 bases to trimming and J lost 5 bases; unmatched junction nucleotides: 14. Germline V gene sequence: CDR1 SGDLS, CDR2 YYNGEE. This CDR3 region has 16 residues.

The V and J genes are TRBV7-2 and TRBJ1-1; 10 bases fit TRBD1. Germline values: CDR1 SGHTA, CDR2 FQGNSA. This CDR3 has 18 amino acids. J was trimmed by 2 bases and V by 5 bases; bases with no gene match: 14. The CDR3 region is CASSLRDRGIPYNTEAFF. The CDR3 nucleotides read TGTGCCAGCAGCCTCCGGGACAGGGGAATCCCGTATAACACTGAAGCTTTCTTT.

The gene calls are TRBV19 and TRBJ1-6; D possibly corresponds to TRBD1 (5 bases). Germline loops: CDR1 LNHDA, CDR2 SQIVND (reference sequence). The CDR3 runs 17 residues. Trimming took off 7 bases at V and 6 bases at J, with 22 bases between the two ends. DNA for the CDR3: TGTGCCAGTACCTCGGGAGTCTGGGGGGATGCTAATTCACCCCTCCACTTT. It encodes CASTSGVWGDANSPLHF. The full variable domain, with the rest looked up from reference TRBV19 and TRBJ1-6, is DGGITQSPKYLFRKEGQNVTLSCEQNLNHDAMYWYRQDPGQGLRLIYYSQIVNDFQKGDIAEGYSVSREKKESFPLTVTSAQKNPTAFYLCASTSGVWGDANSPLHFGNGTRLTVT.

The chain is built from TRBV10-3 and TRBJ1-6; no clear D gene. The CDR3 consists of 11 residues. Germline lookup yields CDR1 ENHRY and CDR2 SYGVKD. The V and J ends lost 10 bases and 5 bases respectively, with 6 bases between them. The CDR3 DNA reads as TGTGCCACCACGGATAATTCACCCCTCCACTTT. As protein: CATTDNSPLHF.

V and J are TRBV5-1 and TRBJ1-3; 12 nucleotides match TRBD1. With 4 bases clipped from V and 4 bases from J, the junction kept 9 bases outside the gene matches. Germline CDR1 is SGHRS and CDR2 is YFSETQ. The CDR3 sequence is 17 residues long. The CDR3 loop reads CASSREGQGARGNTIYF. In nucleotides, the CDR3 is TGCGCCAGCAGCCGTGAGGGACAGGGGGCTCGCGGAAACACCATATATTTT.

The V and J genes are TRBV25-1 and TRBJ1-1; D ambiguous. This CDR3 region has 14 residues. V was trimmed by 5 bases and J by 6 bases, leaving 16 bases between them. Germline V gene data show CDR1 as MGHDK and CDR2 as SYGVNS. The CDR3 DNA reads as TGTGCCAGCAGTCAGACGAGCGGGAGCGCTGAAGCTTTCTTT. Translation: CASSQTSGSAEAFF.

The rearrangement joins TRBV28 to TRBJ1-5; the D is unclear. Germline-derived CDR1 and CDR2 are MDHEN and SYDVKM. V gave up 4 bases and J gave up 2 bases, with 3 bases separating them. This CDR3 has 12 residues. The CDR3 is CASSSGNQPQHF. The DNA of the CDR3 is TGTGCCAGCAGTTCAGGCAATCAGCCCCAGCATTTT. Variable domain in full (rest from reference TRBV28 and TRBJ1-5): DVKVTQSSRYLVKRTGEKVFLECVQDMDHENMFWYRQDPGLGLRLIYFSYDVKMKEKGDIPEGYSVSREKKERFSLILESASTNQTSMYLCASSSGNQPQHFGDGTRLSIL.

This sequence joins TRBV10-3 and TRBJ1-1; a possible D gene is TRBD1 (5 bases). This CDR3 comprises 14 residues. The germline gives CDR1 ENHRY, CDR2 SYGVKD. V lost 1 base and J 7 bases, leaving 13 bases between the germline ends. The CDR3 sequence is CAISEWVGQSEAFF. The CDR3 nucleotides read TGTGCCATCAGTGAGTGGGTAGGACAAAGTGAAGCTTTCTTT.

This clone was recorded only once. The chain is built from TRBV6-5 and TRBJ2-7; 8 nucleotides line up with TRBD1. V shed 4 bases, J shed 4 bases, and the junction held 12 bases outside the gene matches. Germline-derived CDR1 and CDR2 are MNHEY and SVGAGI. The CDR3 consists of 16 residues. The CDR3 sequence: CASSSPLRQGKYEQYF. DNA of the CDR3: TGTGCCAGCAGTTCTCCCTTACGACAGGGGAAGTACGAGCAGTACTTC.

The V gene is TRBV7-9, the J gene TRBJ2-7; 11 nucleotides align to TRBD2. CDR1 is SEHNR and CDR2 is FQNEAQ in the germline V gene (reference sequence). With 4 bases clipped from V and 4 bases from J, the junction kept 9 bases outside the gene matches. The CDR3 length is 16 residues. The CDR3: CASSYRPGLADYEQYF. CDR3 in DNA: TGTGCCAGCAGCTATCGACCGGGACTAGCGGATTACGAGCAGTACTTC.

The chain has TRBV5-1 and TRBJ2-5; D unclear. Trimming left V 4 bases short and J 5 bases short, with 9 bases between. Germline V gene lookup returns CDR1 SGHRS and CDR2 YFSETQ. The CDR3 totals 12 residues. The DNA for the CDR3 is TGCGCCAGCAGCGAGTTCTGGGAGACCCAGTACTTC. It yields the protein CASSEFWETQYF.

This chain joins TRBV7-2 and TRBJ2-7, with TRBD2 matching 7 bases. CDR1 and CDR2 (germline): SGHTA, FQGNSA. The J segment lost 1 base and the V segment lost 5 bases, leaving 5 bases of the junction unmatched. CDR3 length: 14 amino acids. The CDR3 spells CASSGPGLSYEQYF. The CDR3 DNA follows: TGTGCCAGCAGCGGACCGGGACTATCCTACGAGCAGTACTTC.

CDR3 residues: CASSQGQVTNEKLFF. The CDR3 region has the DNA TGCGCCAGCAGCCAAGGACAGGTCACTAATGAAAAACTGTTTTTT. This chain uses TRBV5-1 with TRBJ1-4; 7 bases map to TRBD1. CDR3 size: 15 residues. Losses at the gene ends were 4 bases for V and 2 bases for J; bases not matched to a gene: 5. Germline lookup yields CDR1 SGHRS and CDR2 YFSETQ.

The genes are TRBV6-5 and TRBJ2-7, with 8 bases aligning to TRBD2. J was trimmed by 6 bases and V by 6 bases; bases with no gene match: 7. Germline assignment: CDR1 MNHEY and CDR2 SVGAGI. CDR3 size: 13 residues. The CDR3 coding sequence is TGTGCCAGCAGCCCCCCGGGGGGGGGCGAGCAGTACTTC. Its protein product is CASSPPGGGEQYF.

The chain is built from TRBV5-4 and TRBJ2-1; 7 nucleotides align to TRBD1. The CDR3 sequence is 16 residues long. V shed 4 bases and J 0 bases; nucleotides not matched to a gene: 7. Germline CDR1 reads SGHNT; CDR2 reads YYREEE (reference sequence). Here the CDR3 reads CASSKKGQSSYNEQFF. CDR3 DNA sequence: TGTGCCAGCAGCAAGAAGGGACAGAGCTCCTACAATGAGCAGTTCTTC.